A selection of T cell receptor beta chains follows, all from one sample in a study of T cells after yellow fever vaccination. From the 5' RACE reads, TCRdb called clonotypes with MiXCR, one entry per CDR3 protein. Among about 150,000 distinct CDR3 sequences listed, 6.2% were seen once. Here the sequenced sample was CD4+ T cells sorted from PBMCs, taken on the day of the first yellow fever vaccination. The receptors were sampled from a man between 18 and 29 years old who received the YFV17D yellow fever vaccine. Both conserved end residues are part of each CDR3. The D gene is left open where the match is weak. Size tells how often a clone was seen (once, few, many) or the class of an expanded clone, and some rows leave it out.

size	V	J	D	CDR3	DNA
many	TRBV6-6	TRBJ2-5	-	CASTLGYQETQYF	TGTGCCAGCACCCTAGGGTATCAAGAGACCCAGTACTTC
many	TRBV20-1	TRBJ2-3	-	CSARDGAGGTDTQYF	TGCAGTGCTAGAGATGGGGCAGGGGGCACAGATACGCAGTATTTT
many	TRBV7-2	TRBJ2-3	TRBD1	CASSRDRGDTQYF	TGTGCCAGCAGCCGGGACAGGGGGGATACGCAGTATTTT
few	TRBV20-1	TRBJ2-1	TRBD1	CSATPWGTGSLNEQFF	TGCAGTGCCACCCCCTGGGGGACAGGGTCCCTCAATGAGCAGTTCTTC
few	TRBV2	TRBJ1-6	-	CASSEWGSGTANSPLHF	TGTGCCAGCAGTGAATGGGGTTCGGGGACGGCGAATTCACCCCTCCACTTT
-	TRBV6-1	TRBJ1-6	-	CASTHRDDNSPLHF	TGTGCCAGCACTCACCGGGACGATAATTCACCCCTCCACTTT
many	TRBV7-2	TRBJ1-5	-	CASSLSLVTNSNQPQHF	TGTGCCAGCAGCTTGTCCCTTGTAACAAATAGCAATCAGCCCCAGCATTTT
few	TRBV9	TRBJ2-1	-	CASSVGRYNEQFF	TGTGCCAGCAGCGTAGGCCGTTACAATGAGCAGTTCTTC
many	TRBV7-2	TRBJ2-4	TRBD2	CASSLASGGLDIQYF	TGTGCCAGCAGCTTAGCTAGCGGGGGGTTGGACATTCAGTACTTC
many	TRBV20-1	TRBJ1-1	-	CSARSGMNTEAFF	TGCAGTGCTAGGTCCGGTATGAACACTGAAGCTTTCTTT
-	TRBV20-1	TRBJ2-2	-	CSSAGEASGYTGELFF	TGCAGTTCCGCCGGAGAGGCTTCGGGCTACACCGGGGAGCTGTTTTTT
many	TRBV7-9	TRBJ2-5	-	CASSFGQETQYF	TGTGCCAGCAGCTTTGGCCAAGAGACCCAGTACTTC
many	TRBV3-1	TRBJ2-7	TRBD2	CASSHRARGLAGYSYEQYF	TGTGCCAGCAGCCACCGGGCTCGCGGACTAGCGGGGTACTCCTACGAGCAGTACTTC
many	TRBV7-2	TRBJ2-7	TRBD1	CASSLEARDRGGEQYF	TGTGCCAGCAGCTTAGAAGCCCGGGACAGGGGAGGCGAGCAGTACTTC
many	TRBV5-6	TRBJ1-3	-	CASSLFGLTGNTIYF	TGTGCCAGCAGCTTGTTCGGCCTCACAGGAAACACCATATATTTT
many	TRBV20-1	TRBJ2-2	-	CSASSREGLYTGELFF	TGCAGTGCTAGTTCCAGGGAAGGCCTATACACCGGGGAGCTGTTTTTT
few	TRBV20-1	TRBJ1-5	-	CSARPGRAEGNQPQHF	TGCAGTGCTAGACCCGGGAGGGCGGAAGGCAATCAGCCCCAGCATTTT
few	TRBV20-1	TRBJ2-5	-	CSARDLRGNHFTGTQYF	TGCAGTGCTAGAGATTTGAGGGGCAACCATTTTACGGGGACCCAGTACTTC
-	TRBV6-4	TRBJ1-1	-	CAKDLPHPEAFF	TGTGCCAAGGACCTACCTCACCCTGAAGCTTTCTTT
few	TRBV20-1	TRBJ2-2	-	CSATKAGWGSGELFF	TGCAGTGCCACCAAGGCAGGGTGGGGGTCCGGGGAGCTGTTTTTT
-	TRBV4-2	TRBJ1-5	TRBD1	CASSQDLRGQEPQHF	TGTGCCAGCAGCCAAGACCTTAGGGGACAGGAGCCCCAGCATTTT
many	TRBV7-7	TRBJ1-2	-	CASSFETTHGYTF	TGTGCCAGCAGCTTCGAGACTACACATGGCTACACCTTC
-	TRBV7-2	TRBJ1-1	-	CASSLRAGGANTEAFF	TGTGCCAGCAGCTTAAGGGCGGGAGGGGCGAACACTGAAGCTTTCTTT
many	TRBV12-3/TRBV12-4	TRBJ2-1	-	CASSPHPGEQFF	TGTGCCAGCAGCCCACACCCGGGTGAGCAGTTCTTC
-	TRBV7-9	TRBJ2-2	-	CASSIQETGELFF	TGTGCCAGCAGCATCCAAGAGACCGGGGAGCTGTTTTTT
-	TRBV7-9	TRBJ2-1	TRBD2	CASSFGASGGEYNEQFF	TGTGCCAGCAGCTTTGGGGCTAGCGGGGGGGAATACAATGAGCAGTTCTTC
-	TRBV3-1	TRBJ1-5	-	CTSSLIWSGDSNQPQHF	TGTACCAGCAGTTTAATTTGGTCAGGGGATAGCAATCAGCCCCAGCATTTT
-	TRBV29-1	TRBJ2-1	-	CSVATGFSSNEQFF	TGCAGCGTTGCAACAGGGTTTTCCTCCAATGAGCAGTTCTTC
many	TRBV29-1	TRBJ2-5	TRBD1	CSAITGGGETQYF	TGCAGCGCCATCACAGGGGGCGGAGAGACCCAGTACTTC
many	TRBV28	TRBJ2-3	TRBD2	CASMSGGSDTQYF	TGTGCCAGCATGAGCGGGGGTTCAGATACGCAGTATTTT
many	TRBV6-2/TRBV6-3	TRBJ2-2	-	CAASGVTGTGELFF	TGTGCCGCCTCCGGGGTGACCGGCACCGGGGAGCTGTTTTTT
many	TRBV2	TRBJ1-2	-	CASGEGYTF	TGTGCCAGTGGAGAGGGCTACACCTTC
-	TRBV20-1	TRBJ1-1	-	CSAKAGALATEAFF	TGCAGTGCTAAGGCAGGGGCTTTGGCCACTGAAGCTTTCTTT
-	TRBV20-1	TRBJ2-4	TRBD2	CSARETSGGRVAKNIQYF	TGCAGTGCTAGGGAGACTAGCGGGGGGCGGGTAGCCAAAAACATTCAGTACTTC
many	TRBV7-9	TRBJ1-1	TRBD1	CASSSQGGTEAFF	TGTGCCAGCAGTTCTCAGGGGGGCACTGAAGCTTTCTTT
many	TRBV12-3/TRBV12-4	TRBJ2-1	TRBD2	CASSHGGATYNEQFF	TGTGCCAGCAGCCACGGGGGGGCAACCTACAATGAGCAGTTCTTC
few	TRBV18	TRBJ2-7	-	CASSPYREYEQYF	TGTGCCAGCTCACCCTACAGGGAGTACGAGCAGTACTTC
many	TRBV12-3/TRBV12-4	TRBJ1-2	TRBD1	CASSRRQGFGYGYTF	TGTGCCAGCAGTCGACGACAGGGCTTCGGCTATGGCTACACCTTC
few	TRBV6-1	TRBJ2-5	-	CASSIAEFLETQYF	TGTGCCAGCAGCATAGCGGAGTTTTTGGAGACCCAGTACTTC
many	TRBV6-1	TRBJ1-6	-	CASSGPAGRIRSYNSPLHF	TGTGCCAGCAGTGGACCGGCGGGGCGAATAAGATCCTATAATTCACCCCTCCACTTT
-	TRBV6-2/TRBV6-3	TRBJ1-6	-	CASSYRVRTDYNSPLHF	TGTGCCAGCAGTTACCGGGTGCGGACAGACTATAATTCACCCCTCCACTTT
few	TRBV29-1	TRBJ1-5	TRBD1	CSATGPGTGTGQPQHF	TGCAGCGCCACGGGTCCCGGGACAGGAACGGGTCAGCCCCAGCATTTT
few	TRBV24-1	TRBJ2-5	TRBD1	CATSDLRQGAQTQYF	TGTGCCACCAGTGATTTGCGTCAGGGGGCGCAGACCCAGTACTTC
-	TRBV12-3/TRBV12-4	TRBJ1-1	-	CASRQTYTEAFF	TGTGCCAGCAGACAGACCTACACTGAAGCTTTCTTT
many	TRBV2	TRBJ1-5	-	CASSAARANQPQHF	TGTGCCAGCAGTGCCGCGAGGGCCAATCAGCCCCAGCATTTT
many	TRBV7-2	TRBJ2-3	TRBD2	CASSPLAEDTQYF	TGTGCCAGCAGCCCACTAGCGGAAGATACGCAGTATTTT
few	TRBV5-1	TRBJ2-5	TRBD2	CASELAGGETQYF	TGCGCCAGCGAACTAGCGGGGGGAGAGACCCAGTACTTC
many	TRBV14	TRBJ2-1	TRBD2	CASSPRPTSDEQFF	TGTGCCAGCAGCCCTAGACCCACTAGCGATGAGCAGTTCTTC
many	TRBV18	TRBJ2-7	-	CASSPPASSYEQYF	TGTGCCAGCTCACCACCGGCTAGTTCCTACGAGCAGTACTTC
-	TRBV5-1	TRBJ2-3	TRBD1	CASSLAPRQGLVTDTQYF	TGCGCCAGCAGCTTGGCTCCCCGACAGGGTTTGGTTACAGATACGCAGTATTTT
few	TRBV7-2	TRBJ1-1	-	CASRLMGTEAFF	TGTGCCAGCAGGTTAATGGGGACTGAAGCTTTCTTT
many	TRBV5-1	TRBJ2-3	TRBD2	CASSLVALAGSTDTQYF	TGCGCCAGCAGCTTGGTGGCCCTAGCGGGGTCCACAGATACGCAGTATTTT
few	TRBV21-1	TRBJ1-1	-	CASSRDRETWAEAFF	TGTGCCAGCAGCCGGGACAGGGAAACTTGGGCTGAAGCTTTCTTT
-	TRBV9	TRBJ2-5	-	CASSVGPGGGGETQYF	TGTGCCAGCAGCGTAGGCCCTGGCGGTGGGGGCGAGACCCAGTACTTC
-	TRBV28	TRBJ1-2	-	CASSFGQSGPIGYTF	TGTGCCAGCAGTTTCGGACAGTCAGGACCAATTGGCTACACCTTC
few	TRBV29-1	TRBJ1-2	-	CSVVPGSFYGYTF	TGCAGCGTTGTTCCCGGCAGCTTCTATGGCTACACCTTC
-	TRBV12-3/TRBV12-4	TRBJ1-2	-	CASSLGSRYGYTF	TGTGCCAGCAGTTTGGGGTCGCGCTATGGCTACACCTTC
many	TRBV3-1	TRBJ2-7	-	CASSRDSGREQYF	TGTGCCAGCAGCCGGGACTCCGGTCGAGAGCAGTACTTC
few	TRBV6-5	TRBJ1-2	TRBD1	CASSYPVPGQFYGYTF	TGTGCCAGCAGTTACCCGGTTCCGGGACAGTTCTATGGCTACACCTTC
few	TRBV29-1	TRBJ2-4	-	CSVSTGMAKNIQYF	TGCAGCGTTTCGACCGGGATGGCCAAAAACATTCAGTACTTC